The T cell receptor beta chain under discussion was sequenced for a study of cytomegalovirus exposure and HLA in healthy donors. Between the trimmed V and J ends, which lost 6 bases and 7 bases, there was a span of 16 bases. Germline loops: CDR1 MNHEY, CDR2 SVGAGI. This CDR3 is built from 15 residues. Primers: 60 Vbeta forward and 13 Jbeta reverse. Only in-frame clones appear in the TCRdb table, and some are missing; sequencing was by immunoSEQ multiplex PCR. The table shows 150,000 or so clones, with around 79% occurring only once. The sequence derives from a woman aged 40 to 55 in good health and CMV-seropositive. The gene calls are TRBV6-5 and TRBJ1-6; D may be TRBD1 (6 bases). The sample comprised PBMCs. The CDR3: CASSVGGAGNSPLHF. CDR3 DNA sequence: TGTGCCAGCAGCGTTGGGGGCGCCGGCAATTCACCCCTCCACTTT.